These 30 T cell receptor beta chains were sequenced from one sample in a study of T cells in Graves' hyperthyroidism and ophthalmopathy. The investigators amplified TCR beta CDR3 regions from RNA transcripts. An initial round of RT-PCR targeting the TCR CDR3 relied on the HTBI primer set. Using its own MiXCR run on the multiplex PCR reads, TCRdb lists one record per CDR3 protein. The sample lists roughly 520,000 distinct CDR3 sequences; roughly a quarter were seen once. The sequencing input was blood. These TCRs come from a woman in her 30s with Graves' ophthalmopathy.

The rearrangement uses TRBV12-3 or TRBV12-4 and TRBJ2-7; TRBD2 agrees at 9 bases. CDR3 length: 15 residues. V gave up 5 bases and J gave up 3 bases; unmatched junction bases: 8. CDR3 nucleotide sequence: TGTGCCAGCAGTCGCGCTAGCGGGGAGAACTACGAGCAGTACTTC. Amino acids: CASSRASGENYEQYF.

This clonotype was seen many times. The genes are TRBV3-1 and TRBJ1-2; 10 nucleotides align to TRBD1. The CDR3 is made up of 13 amino acids. V lost 8 bases to trimming and J lost 9 bases; unmatched junction nucleotides: 9. The germline CDR1 and CDR2 sequences are LGHDT and YNNKEL (reference sequence). CDR3 loop: CASLGQGSFRYTF. Here the CDR3 DNA reads TGTGCCAGCTTGGGACAGGGGAGTTTTCGCTACACCTTC. Supplemented by reference TRBV3-1 and TRBJ1-2, the full variable domain reads DTAVSQTPKYLVTQMGNDKSIKCEQNLGHDTMYWYKQDSKKFLKIMFSYNNKELIINETVPNRFSPKSPDKAHLNLHINSLELGDSAVYFCASLGQGSFRYTFGSGTRLTVV.

The rearrangement uses TRBV11-1 and TRBJ1-1; 9 bases fit TRBD1. Per germline, CDR1 SGHAT and CDR2 FQDESV (reference sequence). V lost 2 bases, J lost 7 bases, and 11 bases stayed unmatched. The CDR3 length is 16 residues. This CDR3 reads CASSLITGGQGNEAFF. The CDR3 bases are TGTGCCAGCAGCTTAATAACGGGCGGACAGGGGAATGAAGCTTTCTTT.

The sample holds many counts of this clonotype. This chain connects TRBV6-5 to TRBJ2-2; 11 positions agree with TRBD1. Germline CDR1 MNHEY, CDR2 SVGAGI. The length of the CDR3 is 15 residues. With V trimmed by 7 bases and J by 6 bases, 7 bases remained unmatched. CDR3 in DNA: TGTGCCAGCAAGGGGACAGGGGGTTTAGCCGGGGAGCTGTTTTTT. Encoded protein: CASKGTGGLAGELFF.

This clonotype showed up many times. V and J are TRBV7-3 and TRBJ1-1; the D gene is possibly TRBD1 (6 bases). This CDR3 is 16 amino acids long. V lost 2 bases to trimming and J lost 5 bases, with 18 bases between them. From germline, CDR1 is SGHTA and CDR2 FQGTGA. The CDR3 sequence is CASSLEGRGQRTEAFF. CDR3 nucleotide sequence: TGTGCCAGCAGCTTAGAAGGCAGGGGTCAGAGGACTGAAGCTTTCTTT.

This CDR3 reads CASSGDPGANYGYTF. The CDR3 DNA reads TGTGCCAGCAGTGGGGATCCGGGAGCTAACTATGGCTACACCTTC. This chain uses TRBV6-1 with TRBJ1-2; D call uncertain. CDR3 length: 15 residues. Germline V gene lookup returns CDR1 MNHNS and CDR2 SASEGT. Between the trimmed V and J ends, which lost 4 bases and 0 bases, there was a span of 12 bases.

This sequence joins TRBV10-3 and TRBJ2-5, with D unresolved. CDR1 and CDR2 (germline): ENHRY, SYGVKD. The V and J ends lost 0 bases and 2 bases respectively, with 7 bases between them. CDR3 length: 14 amino acids. In nucleotides, the CDR3 is TGTGCCATCAGTGAGTCTACGTCGCAAGAGACCCAGTACTTC. Translating it yields CAISESTSQETQYF.

This clonotype was seen at least ten times. The V and J genes are TRBV11-2 and TRBJ1-1; TRBD1 might be the D (6 bases). The CDR3 contains 17 residues. Trimming left V 1 base short and J 0 bases short, with 15 bases between. Germline CDR1 is SGHAT and CDR2 is FQNNGV. The CDR3 DNA sequence: TGTGCCAGCAGCTTAGGCGTTCGGGGGGCCATGAACACTGAAGCTTTCTTT. Protein: CASSLGVRGAMNTEAFF.

The sample holds many counts of this clonotype. This could be a read error, since a much larger clone is one nucleotide away. This chain links TRBV6-2 or TRBV6-3 with TRBJ2-7, with D tentatively TRBD1 or TRBD2 (5 bases each). The CDR3 sequence is 12 residues long. Between the trimmed V and J ends, which lost 10 bases and 7 bases, there was a span of 17 bases. The germline V gene encodes CDR1 MNHEY and CDR2 SVGEGT. The CDR3 protein is CANRWAAGEQYF. In DNA, the CDR3 is TGTGCCAACAGGTGGGCCGCGGGTGAGCAGTACTTC.

The sample holds many counts of this clonotype. The V and J genes are TRBV27 and TRBJ2-2, with a tentative D call TRBD1 (6 bases). V was shortened by 6 bases and J by 3 bases, with 26 bases between the two germline ends. The CDR3 has 19 amino acids. The V gene's germline CDR1 is MNHEY and CDR2 SMNVEV (reference sequence). The CDR3 nucleotides read TGTGCCAGCAGGCCGTACCAGGGGTTGGGTAGAGGCCACACCGGGGAGCTGTTTTTT. Amino acids: CASRPYQGLGRGHTGELFF.

The chain carries TRBV5-4 and TRBJ1-1, with a weak D call TRBD1 (5 bases). The CDR3 loop spans 15 amino acids. The germline CDR1 and CDR2 sequences are SGHNT and YYREEE (reference sequence). Trimming cost V 3 bases and J 4 bases, with 16 bases left between them. CDR3 sequence reads: CASSSGTREGTEAFF. For the CDR3, the DNA is TGTGCCAGCAGCTCCGGGACCCGGGAGGGCACTGAAGCTTTCTTT.

This clonotype was counted only a few times. The rearrangement uses TRBV6-1 and TRBJ1-1; 8 nucleotides agree with TRBD1. Germline V CDR1 and CDR2: MNHNS, SASEGT. J gave up 11 bases and V 8 bases, and 13 bases lay outside the gene matches. The CDR3 is 13 amino acids. The CDR3 protein is CASQGASVLKAFF. CDR3 bases: TGTGCCAGCCAGGGGGCCTCGGTTTTGAAGGCTTTCTTT.

This clonotype has more than one count but fewer than ten. The chain recombines TRBV12-3 or TRBV12-4 with TRBJ2-2, with TRBD1 as a possible D gene (5 bases). The V end lost 1 base, the J end lost 0 bases, and 9 bases lay between the germline ends. The CDR3 is 16 amino acids. The CDR3 coding sequence is TGTGCCAGCAGTTTAGGGGGCAGTGCGAACACCGGGGAGCTGTTTTTT. It specifies CASSLGGSANTGELFF.

This clonotype occurred many times. The chain combines TRBV28 with TRBJ1-1; possible D gene TRBD1, 6 bases. The CDR3 has 15 residues. The germline CDR1 and CDR2 sequences are MDHEN and SYDVKM. Trimming shortened V by 3 bases and J by 4 bases, and 15 bases separated the two germline ends. CDR3 nucleotide sequence: TGTGCCAGCAGTTTGAAGCAGGGGCGGGGCACTGAAGCTTTCTTT. This encodes CASSLKQGRGTEAFF.

This clonotype was counted ten times or more. The rearrangement uses TRBV6-2 or TRBV6-3 and TRBJ2-7; D is tentatively TRBD1 or TRBD2 (6 bases each). V dropped 6 bases and J dropped 3 bases, with 12 bases sitting between them. Looked up from germline, CDR1 is MNHEY and CDR2 is SVGEGT. The CDR3 contains 13 residues. The DNA of the CDR3 is TGTGCCAGCAGCGCCGGGGGCCTCTACGAGCAGTACTTC. Its translation is CASSAGGLYEQYF.

This clonotype was counted once. The rearrangement links TRBV27 to TRBJ2-5, with D perhaps assigned TRBD1 or TRBD2 (6 bases each). The V and J ends lost 3 bases and 2 bases respectively, with 16 bases between them. The CDR3 is 16 residues long. The germline V gene encodes CDR1 MNHEY and CDR2 SMNVEV (reference sequence). CDR3 sequence reads: CASSFVVGGRQETQYF. The CDR3 DNA sequence: TGTGCCAGCAGTTTCGTCGTGGGGGGCAGACAAGAGACCCAGTACTTC.

The gene calls are TRBV20-1 and TRBJ2-4; TRBD2 is a possible D gene (5 bases). The CDR3 extends over 14 amino acids. Germline V lookup: CDR1 DFQATT, CDR2 SNEGSKA (reference sequence). V lost 5 bases, J lost 3 bases, and 14 bases lay in between. The CDR3 loop reads CSAPREFGKNIQYF. CDR3 bases: TGCAGTGCTCCGAGGGAGTTCGGCAAAAACATTCAGTACTTC.

This rearrangement joins TRBV6-1 to TRBJ2-5; TRBD1 might be the D (5 bases). Trimming pared 7 bases from V and 5 bases from J, leaving 17 bases between. The CDR3 extends over 14 amino acids. Looked up from germline, CDR1 is MNHNS and CDR2 is SASEGT. For the CDR3, the DNA is TGTGCCAGCAAACAAAGTTGGGGCCGGGAGACCCAGTACTTC. It encodes CASKQSWGRETQYF.

This chain uses TRBV6-1 with TRBJ1-2; 7 bases align to TRBD1. The V segment lost 4 bases and the J segment 7 bases; nucleotides outside the gene matches: 18. CDR1 is MNHNS, CDR2 SASEGT, per germline. The CDR3 is made up of 17 amino acids. This CDR3 is CASSGGKIVTGRSGYTF. CDR3 in DNA: TGTGCCAGCAGTGGGGGGAAAATTGTGACAGGGAGATCTGGCTACACCTTC.

The rearrangement links TRBV25-1 to TRBJ1-5; weak D call: TRBD1 (6 bases). The CDR3 is 15 amino acids. Trimming stripped 5 bases from V and 4 bases from J, with 15 bases between. CDR1 and CDR2 (germline): MGHDK, SYGVNS. CDR3 sequence (DNA): TGTGCCAGCAGTCCGAAAGGGGGAAGGAATCAGCCCCAGCATTTT. It specifies CASSPKGGRNQPQHF. Looking up the rest from reference TRBV25-1 and TRBJ1-5 gives the full variable domain: EADIYQTPRYLVIGTGKKITLECSQTMGHDKMYWYQQDPGMELHLIHYSYGVNSTEKGDLSSESTVSRIRTEHFPLTLESARPSHTSQYLCASSPKGGRNQPQHFGDGTRLSIL.

This clonotype was seen at least ten times. The chain has TRBV6-2 or TRBV6-3 and TRBJ2-7; D possibly corresponds to TRBD2 (5 bases). The germline V gene encodes CDR1 MNHEY and CDR2 SVGEGT. V was trimmed by 0 bases and J by 3 bases, leaving 21 bases between them. This CDR3 spans 18 amino acids. The CDR3 is CASSYSLQEGRGYYEQYF. CDR3 bases: TGTGCCAGCAGTTACTCTCTCCAAGAAGGACGAGGGTACTACGAGCAGTACTTC.

CDR3 sequence (DNA): TGTGCCAGCAGCCCCCGGGACGGAAAAAAAGCTTTCTTT. Translated, it gives CASSPRDGKKAFF. The chain carries TRBV3-1 and TRBJ1-1, with D tentatively TRBD1 (5 bases). Germline V gene data show CDR1 as LGHDT and CDR2 as YNNKEL (reference sequence). The CDR3 totals 13 residues. V gave up 4 bases and J gave up 9 bases, with 15 bases separating them.

The chain is built from TRBV12-3 or TRBV12-4 and TRBJ2-4; maybe TRBD2 (6 bases). V gave up 7 bases and J gave up 1 base, with 14 bases separating them. The CDR3 length is 15 residues. The CDR3 DNA reads TGTGCCAGCACCCACGGGGAGGACGCCAAAAACATTCAGTACTTC. Protein: CASTHGEDAKNIQYF.

The genes are TRBV28 and TRBJ1-2; tentative D call: TRBD1 (6 bases). CDR3 length equals 12 residues. V lost 6 bases, J lost 8 bases, and 13 bases lay in between. Germline V gene data show CDR1 as MDHEN and CDR2 as SYDVKM. The CDR3 sequence: CASSSSGGGYTF. The DNA of the CDR3 is TGTGCCAGCAGCTCATCCGGGGGCGGCTACACCTTC.

The chain couples TRBV6-2 or TRBV6-3 to TRBJ2-2; D call uncertain. V was clipped by 2 bases and J by 8 bases, with 15 bases between them. This CDR3 spans 15 amino acids. Germline-derived CDR1 and CDR2 are MNHEY and SVGEGT. The CDR3 region has the DNA TGTGCCAGCAGTTACGTATTGCTCGTACCTGGGGAGCTGTTTTTT. This translates into CASSYVLLVPGELFF.

This clonotype was detected ten times or more. This chain uses TRBV6-5 with TRBJ2-5, with unresolved D. The CDR3 has 14 amino acids. With 2 bases removed from V and 5 bases from J, the gap between germline ends came to 12 bases. Looked up from germline, CDR1 is MNHEY and CDR2 is SVGAGI. CDR3 sequence (DNA): TGTGCCAGCAGTTACCAGGCCCCTTGGGAGACCCAGTACTTC. Encoded protein: CASSYQAPWETQYF.

The chain couples TRBV12-3 or TRBV12-4 to TRBJ1-2; D possibly corresponds to TRBD1 (6 bases). This CDR3 contains 13 residues. Trimming took off 8 bases at V and 8 bases at J, with 18 bases between the two ends. DNA for the CDR3: TGTGCCAGCTCGGACAGCTTCATGGGCGGCTACACCTTC. This encodes CASSDSFMGGYTF.

V usage is TRBV28 and J usage is TRBJ2-7, with 8 bases aligning to TRBD2. V dropped 5 bases and J dropped 4; count of bases not matched to a gene: 10. The CDR3 runs to 15 residues. Germline V gene data show CDR1 as MDHEN and CDR2 as SYDVKM. The CDR3 nucleotides are TGTGCCAGCAGTCCGAGGACTAGCCTGACGTACGAGCAGTACTTC. Encoded protein: CASSPRTSLTYEQYF.

This clonotype was counted many times. The genes are TRBV7-8 and TRBJ2-7; unclear D gene. CDR1 is SGHVS, CDR2 FQNEAQ, per germline. CDR3 size: 12 residues. The ends were cut back, 3 bases at V and 6 bases at J, with 9 bases in the middle. The CDR3 coding sequence is TGTGCCAGCAGCTTGAGGACCCCCGAGCAGTACTTC. It encodes CASSLRTPEQYF. Based on the CDR3 plus reference TRBV7-8 and TRBJ2-7, the full variable domain is GAGVSQSPRYKVAKRGQDVALRCDPISGHVSLFWYQQALGQGPEFLTYFQNEAQLDKSGLPSDRFFAERPEGSVSTLKIQRTQQEDSAVYLCASSLRTPEQYFGPGTRLTVT.

This clonotype was counted ten times or more. The chain is built from TRBV20-1 and TRBJ1-2, with D possibly TRBD1 on 5 matching bases. This CDR3 region has 13 residues. Between the trimmed V and J ends, which lost 3 bases and 6 bases, there was a span of 14 bases. Germline V gene lookup returns CDR1 DFQATT and CDR2 SNEGSKA (reference sequence). The CDR3 loop reads CSASGGGWHGYTF. The CDR3 DNA is TGCAGTGCTAGCGGCGGGGGTTGGCATGGCTACACCTTC.